This TCR beta chain was sequenced in a study of T cells after yellow fever vaccination. This clonotype occurred a few times. TCRdb analysed the 5' RACE reads with MiXCR anew, one entry per CDR3 protein. The sample has under 550,000 distinct CDR3 sequences; 21% are singletons. Germline lookup yields CDR1 SGHRS and CDR2 YFSETQ. CDR3 length equals 16 residues. Trimming left V 0 bases short and J 5 bases short, with 16 bases between. The chain combines TRBV5-1 with TRBJ2-3; TRBD2 might be the D (7 bases). This sample comprised PBMCs, obtained approximately 22 days after the first yellow fever vaccination. The TCR sequence derives from a man younger than 35 who received the YFV17D yellow fever vaccine. DNA for the CDR3: TGCGCCAGCAGCTTGGGGTGGGGGGGCCTGGGAGATACGCAGTATTTT. Encoded protein: CASSLGWGGLGDTQYF. Complete variable domain (other parts from reference TRBV5-1 and TRBJ2-3): KAGVTQTPRYLIKTRGQQVTLSCSPISGHRSVSWYQQTPGQGLQFLFEYFSETQRNKGNFPGRFSGRQFSNSRSEMNVSTLELGDSALYLCASSLGWGGLGDTQYFGPGTRLTVL.